This T cell receptor (beta chain) was retrieved from a study of blood T cells in healthy people across ages. About the research overall: For every two T cells, template switching captured about one barcoded beta molecule.

Study findings and constraints: Total diversity from one million sequenced T cells was likely underestimated. Naive T cell percentage showed a strong correlation with the diversity of TCR beta.

The table lists this clonotype with a few counts. The target antigen is unknown. One junction end disagrees with the germline gene, perhaps due to a read error. This CDR3 is 14 amino acids long. The V gene's germline CDR1 is SSHAT and CDR2 FNYEAQ (reference sequence). A second PCR of 7 to 11 cycles used a sample-barcoded 5' primer and a J-beta primer mix. There were at least 3 million CDR3-containing paired-end reads obtained from each sample. TCRdb used MiXCR to reprocess the 5' RACE reads, holding one entry per CDR3 protein. Of about 1.4 million distinct CDR3 sequences in the sample, roughly 59% are singletons; the top ten hold approximately 7%.

Sequencing was done on a sample of blood. The chain employs TRBV7-7 and TRBJ2-4, with TRBD1 matching over 8 bases. The last part of the DNA fits TRBJ2-5 better; the J call may be wrong. This TCR came from a young man in good health. The CDR3 loop is CASSATTGVETQYF. In nucleotides, the CDR3 is TGTGCTAGCAGCGCAACGACAGGGGTGGAGACCCAGTACTTC.